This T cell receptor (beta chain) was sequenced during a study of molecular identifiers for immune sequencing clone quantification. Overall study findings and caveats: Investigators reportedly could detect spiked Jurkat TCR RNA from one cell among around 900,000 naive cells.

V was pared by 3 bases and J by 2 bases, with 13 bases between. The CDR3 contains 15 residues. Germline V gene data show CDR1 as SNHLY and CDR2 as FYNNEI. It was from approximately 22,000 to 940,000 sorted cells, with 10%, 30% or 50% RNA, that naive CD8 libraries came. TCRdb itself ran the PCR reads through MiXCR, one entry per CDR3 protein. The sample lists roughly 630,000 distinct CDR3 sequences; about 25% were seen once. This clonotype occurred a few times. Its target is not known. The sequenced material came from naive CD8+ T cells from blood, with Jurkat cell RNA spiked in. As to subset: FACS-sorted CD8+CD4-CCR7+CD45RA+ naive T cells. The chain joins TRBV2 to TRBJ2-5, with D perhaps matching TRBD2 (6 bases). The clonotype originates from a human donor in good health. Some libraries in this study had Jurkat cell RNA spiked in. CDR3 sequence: CASSDLGGRQETQYF. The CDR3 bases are TGTGCCAGCAGTGATCTCGGGGGAAGACAAGAGACCCAGTACTTC.